The 17 T cell receptor beta chains reported below all come from one sample, sequenced in a study of blood T cells in healthy people across ages. A second about 6 to 12 cycle PCR used barcoded and J-beta primers. TCRdb independently ran MiXCR on the 5' RACE reads; one entry per CDR3 protein. The table shows just under 900,000 distinct CDR3 sequences, with around 26% occurring only once. The sequenced sample was blood. All receptors derive from an elderly woman in good health.

This clonotype was counted ten times or more. This chain joins TRBV5-6 and TRBJ1-2; 9 bases are a match to TRBD1. V dropped 5 bases and J dropped 5; count of bases not matched to a gene: 7. The CDR3 covers 14 residues. Germline V gene data show CDR1 as SGHDT and CDR2 as YYEEEE. The CDR3 region is CASRNRGHGYGYTF. CDR3 sequence (DNA): TGTGCCAGCAGAAACAGGGGGCATGGGTATGGCTACACCTTC.

This clonotype appeared many times. CDR3 sequence reads: CSARDRSAGSYNEQFF. The CDR3 bases are TGCAGTGCTAGAGATCGTTCTGCGGGGTCCTACAATGAGCAGTTCTTC. The chain carries TRBV20-1 and TRBJ2-1, with D perhaps matching TRBD2 (6 bases). The CDR3 sequence is 16 residues long. CDR1 and CDR2 from the germline V gene are DFQATT and SNEGSKA (reference sequence). With 0 bases removed from V and 1 base from J, the gap between germline ends came to 13 bases.

V is TRBV4-1 and J is TRBJ2-7, with 14 bases identical to TRBD2. The J call is doubtful: the DNA matches TRBJ2-5 better. From germline, CDR1 is MGHRA and CDR2 YSYEKL. This CDR3 has 17 residues. DNA for the CDR3: TGCGCCAGCAGACGACTAGCGGGGGGGCCTCACGGAGAGACCCAGTACTTC. It specifies CASRRLAGGPHGETQYF.

With regard to this clonotype: A single base separates this from a much larger clone, so it may be a read error. The J gene is TRBJ1-2, the V gene TRBV4-2; D is uncertain. Germline CDR1 LGHNA, CDR2 YNFKEQ. The CDR3 length is 15 residues. Trimming removed 0 bases from V and 4 bases from J, with 12 bases in between. The CDR3 reads CASSQEIGNRYGYTF. CDR3 in DNA: TGTGCCAGCAGCCAAGAAATAGGGAATCGCTATGGCTACACCTTC.

The rearrangement uses TRBV11-2 and TRBJ2-2; the match to TRBD1 covers 10 bases. CDR1 and CDR2 (germline): SGHAT, FQNNGV. CDR3 length: 19 amino acids. V lost 5 bases to trimming and J lost 6 bases; unmatched junction nucleotides: 18. The CDR3 DNA is TGTGCCAGCAGCCGTTCCCGGCTCCGTTCGGGACAGGGGTCCGGGGAGCTGTTTTTT. Translated, it gives CASSRSRLRSGQGSGELFF.

Regarding this clonotype: At one end, the junction sequence differs from germline, possibly due to a read error. The V and J genes are TRBV4-1 and TRBJ2-1; maybe TRBD1 (6 bases). The J call is doubtful: the DNA matches TRBJ2-7 better. The CDR3 is 16 amino acids. Germline CDR1 MGHRA, CDR2 YSYEKL. The CDR3 DNA reads TGCGCCGGCAGCCGGGACATTTCTAGCTCCTACAATGAGCAGTACTTC. As protein: CAGSRDISSSYNEQYF.

Notes on this clonotype: A clone one base away is much larger, so this may be a read error. The V call is TRBV20-1, the J call TRBJ1-2; D unclear. This CDR3 comprises 13 residues. Germline lookup yields CDR1 DFQATT and CDR2 SNEGSKA (reference sequence). Trimming cost V 0 bases and J 4 bases, with 9 bases left between them. CDR3 coding DNA: TGCAGTGCTAGAGAAAGGGCGGGCTATGGCTACACCTTC. It codes for CSARERAGYGYTF.

This clonotype was counted at least ten times. J is TRBJ2-5 and V is TRBV28; 7 bases align to TRBD1. Per germline, CDR1 MDHEN and CDR2 SYDVKM. The CDR3 is 11 residues long. Germline trimming cut 5 bases from V and 12 bases from J; bases unmatched to any gene: 6. The CDR3 sequence is CASSIRDSKYF. CDR3 in DNA: TGTGCCAGCAGTATCCGGGACAGTAAGTACTTC.

This clonotype appeared a few times. V is TRBV18 and J is TRBJ2-1; D is unresolved. With 2 bases removed from V and 0 bases from J, the gap between germline ends came to 5 bases. The CDR3 consists of 14 residues. Germline V gene data show CDR1 as KGHSH and CDR2 as LQKENI. The CDR3 sequence: CASSPSLSYNEQFF. The CDR3 DNA reads TGTGCCAGCTCACCATCGCTCTCCTACAATGAGCAGTTCTTC.

The chain employs TRBV30 and TRBJ2-4; D is perhaps TRBD1 or TRBD2 (5 bases each). The end of the DNA aligns better with TRBJ2-7, so the J call may be wrong. CDR3 length equals 14 residues. Germline-derived CDR1 and CDR2 are GTSNPN and SVGIG (reference sequence). CDR3 region: CAWSTTWDGYEQYF. The CDR3, as DNA: TGTGCCTGGAGTACCACCTGGGACGGATACGAGCAGTACTTC.

This clonotype was counted a few times. The V and J genes are TRBV29-1 and TRBJ1-1; 8 bases are shared with TRBD1. This CDR3 contains 13 residues. CDR1 SQVTM and CDR2 ANQGSEA come from the germline V gene. V gave up 4 bases and J gave up 1 base; unmatched junction bases: 2. The CDR3 region has the DNA TGCAGCGTTGGGGGACAGGAGAACACTGAAGCTTTCTTT. This codes for CSVGGQENTEAFF.

The chain combines TRBV4-1 with TRBJ2-1, with 8 positions matching TRBD2. CDR1 is MGHRA, CDR2 YSYEKL, per germline. The V and J ends lost 0 bases and 3 bases, in that order; junction bases with no gene match: 4. CDR3 length equals 16 residues. CDR3 region: CASSQDALAGYNEQFF. As DNA, the CDR3 is TGCGCCAGCAGCCAAGATGCCCTAGCGGGCTACAATGAGCAGTTCTTC.

This clonotype was detected ten times or more. The J gene is TRBJ2-7, the V gene TRBV7-2; 8 bases fit TRBD1. The CDR3 contains 17 residues. Trimming took 5 bases from V and 3 from J; bases not matched to a gene: 15. CDR1 is SGHTA and CDR2 is FQGNSA in the germline V gene. This CDR3 is CASSEQGGNDISYEQYF. The CDR3 DNA sequence: TGTGCCAGCAGCGAACAGGGGGGCAACGATATAAGCTACGAGCAGTACTTC.

A note on this clonotype: This may arise from a read error, as a much more abundant clone is one base away. The V and J genes are TRBV29-1 and TRBJ1-6, with TRBD1 as a possible D gene (6 bases). CDR3 length: 13 residues. Germline V gene sequence: CDR1 SQVTM, CDR2 ANQGSEA. The CDR3: CGHPGVSHSPLHF. The DNA for the CDR3 is TGCGGACACCCAGGGGTTTCGCATTCACCCCTCCACTTT.

The chain joins TRBV6-5 to TRBJ2-3; the D call may be TRBD1 or TRBD2 (7 bases each). Germline V CDR1 and CDR2: MNHEY, SVGAGI. V shed 4 bases and J shed 2 bases, with 13 bases lying between them. This CDR3 is 15 amino acids long. The CDR3 sequence: CASSSQGGNTDTQYF. CDR3 nucleotide sequence: TGTGCCAGCAGTTCCCAGGGGGGGAACACAGATACGCAGTATTTT.

As for this clonotype: At one of its ends the junction is not consistent with the germline gene, which may arise from a read error. The gene calls are TRBV7-2 and TRBJ2-1; weak D call: TRBD2 (6 bases). The germline CDR1 and CDR2 sequences are SGHTA and FQGNSA. The CDR3 loop spans 13 amino acids. CDR3 coding DNA: TGTGCCGGCAGCTCGACTAGTCGCAATGAGCAGTTCTTC. Its protein product is CAGSSTSRNEQFF.

This clonotype was recorded at least ten times. This rearrangement joins TRBV11-2 to TRBJ2-1; TRBD2 matches at 16 bases. CDR1 and CDR2 (germline): SGHAT, FQNNGV. There are 18 residues in the CDR3. J was trimmed by 5 bases and V by 5 bases; bases with no gene match: 9. In DNA, the CDR3 is TGTGCCAGCAGCCAGGGTGGGACTAGCGGGGGGGCCGACAATGAGCAGTTCTTC. Translating gives CASSQGGTSGGADNEQFF.